Listed below are T cell receptor beta chains from one sample, sequenced in a study of T-cell memory formation after mild COVID-19. TCRdb re-analysed the 5' RACE reads in MiXCR, keeping a single row per CDR3 protein. Of over 500,000 distinct CDR3 sequences in the sample, roughly 17% were seen once. Sequenced material: PBMCs or a T cell subset sorted from them (not recorded which). The receptor set was obtained from an adult woman who had mild COVID-19 (a few samples of this study predate the infection). Cell type and time point are not known. Each CDR3 is given with its conserved first and last residue. D genes are given only for firm matches. Clone size is shown for a subset of rows, as once, few, many or a class of expanded clone.

TGCGCCAGCAGCTTGGGCCCTCAGGGGGCTGGGGCCAACGTCCTGACTTTC	CASSLGPQGAGANVLTF	TRBD1	-	TRBV5-1	TRBJ2-6
TGCGCCAGCAGCTTGGCTTCGGGGGCAATAGAGACCCAGTACTTC	CASSLASGAIETQYF	-	-	TRBV5-1	TRBJ2-5
TGTGCCAGCAGCTTGGGACTAGCGCCGCGGGAGCAGTTCTTC	CASSLGLAPREQFF	TRBD2	-	TRBV7-9	TRBJ2-1
TGCAGTGCTAGAGATCAAGGTGCTAGCGGGACTTACAATGAGCAGTTCTTC	CSARDQGASGTYNEQFF	TRBD2	-	TRBV20-1	TRBJ2-1
TGCAGTGCTAGCCACCCACCCAACTACGAGCAGTACTTC	CSASHPPNYEQYF	-	-	TRBV20-1	TRBJ2-7
TGTGCCAGCAGCTTAGATGCCCCTATCACAGATACGCAGTATTTT	CASSLDAPITDTQYF	-	few	TRBV11-3	TRBJ2-3
TGTGCCAGCAGCCAAGATCTGCCGGGGACAGGTCCTCAATTCAACTATGGCTACACCTTC	CASSQDLPGTGPQFNYGYTF	TRBD1	few	TRBV14	TRBJ1-2
TGTGCCAGCTCACCGTCCTACGGGAAAGAGACCCAGTACTTC	CASSPSYGKETQYF	-	-	TRBV18	TRBJ2-5
TGTGCCTGGAGTGCGGTGAACGAGCAGTACTTC	CAWSAVNEQYF	-	-	TRBV30	TRBJ2-7
TGTGCCAGCAGAGTGGGACAGGGGTCCCTAGCTGGGGCCAACGTCCTGACTTTC	CASRVGQGSLAGANVLTF	TRBD1	-	TRBV6-5	TRBJ2-6
TGTGCCAGCAGCTTAAGTTCAGGCCCAGATACGCAGTATTTT	CASSLSSGPDTQYF	-	few	TRBV7-2	TRBJ2-3
TGCAGTGCTAGACGGGGACTAGCGGGGTACGAGCAGTACTTC	CSARRGLAGYEQYF	TRBD2	few	TRBV20-1	TRBJ2-7
TGTGCCAGCAGTTTGAGTCTGCCGGACACTGAAGCTTTCTTT	CASSLSLPDTEAFF	-	few	TRBV12-3/TRBV12-4	TRBJ1-1
TGTGCCAGCAGTTCGTGGACAGGGGGTAATACAGATACGCAGTATTTT	CASSSWTGGNTDTQYF	TRBD1	-	TRBV6-2/TRBV6-3	TRBJ2-3
TGTGCCAGCAGTTACACAAGACAGGACCTCCGCGTGGGGTATAATTCACCCCTCCACTTT	CASSYTRQDLRVGYNSPLHF	-	-	TRBV6-5	TRBJ1-6
TGCGCCAGCAGCCAAGTACAGGAGGCCCACGAGCAGTACTTC	CASSQVQEAHEQYF	-	-	TRBV4-1	TRBJ2-7
TGTGCCAGCAGCTTTGTGGACTCTCCACCCTACGAGCAGTACTTC	CASSFVDSPPYEQYF	-	-	TRBV7-2	TRBJ2-7
TGTGCCAGGCACGGACAGAAAGAGACCCAGTACTTC	CARHGQKETQYF	-	-	TRBV9	TRBJ2-5
TGTGCCAGCAGTCCTTTATTCACAGGGGCCGGGGAGCTGTTTTTT	CASSPLFTGAGELFF	TRBD1	few	TRBV6-4	TRBJ2-2
TGTGCCAGCAGTTACAGCAGCGGGGGGGTGGATACGCAGTATTTT	CASSYSSGGVDTQYF	TRBD2	-	TRBV6-6	TRBJ2-3
TGTGCCACCAGCAGCGTACTAGCGGGGGGCGCAGATACGCAGTATTTT	CATSSVLAGGADTQYF	TRBD2	-	TRBV15	TRBJ2-3
TGTGCCAGCAGCGTAGATCTAGCGGGGCCCGAGCAGTACTTC	CASSVDLAGPEQYF	TRBD2	-	TRBV9	TRBJ2-7
TGTGCCAGCAGCCCAACCGGGACTAGCGGGAGATACACCGGGGAGCTGTTTTTT	CASSPTGTSGRYTGELFF	TRBD2	-	TRBV5-6	TRBJ2-2
TGCAGTGCTAGAGATGCAGGACAGGGAAGCACCGGGGAGCTGTTTTTT	CSARDAGQGSTGELFF	TRBD1	few	TRBV20-1	TRBJ2-2
TGTGCCATCAGTGAGTTGACGCTGCCGGGACGGAGCACTGAAGCTTTCTTT	CAISELTLPGRSTEAFF	-	-	TRBV10-3	TRBJ1-1
TGTGCCAGCAGCCAAGAATTGGGGGGGCAAGAGACCCAGTACTTC	CASSQELGGQETQYF	TRBD2	few	TRBV3-1	TRBJ2-5
TGCGCCAGCAGCCAAGATCTGGGGCTAGCGACCCAGTACTTC	CASSQDLGLATQYF	-	few	TRBV4-3	TRBJ2-5
TGTGCCAGCATGTCCGGGACTAGCGGGACCGGGGAGCTGTTTTTT	CASMSGTSGTGELFF	TRBD2	-	TRBV6-5	TRBJ2-2
TGTGCCAGCAGTTCAGGGGCTAGCGGATTCTACGAGCAGTACTTC	CASSSGASGFYEQYF	-	-	TRBV5-4	TRBJ2-7
TGTGCCAGCAGCTTAGCTAGCGGGAGGGCGGAGACCCAGTACTTC	CASSLASGRAETQYF	TRBD2	-	TRBV11-2	TRBJ2-5
TGTGCCAGCACCAAGCGGCTAGGAAACAATGAGCAGTTCTTC	CASTKRLGNNEQFF	-	-	TRBV11-3	TRBJ2-1
TGTGCCAGCAGCTCCCTCCCTGGGAACTACGAGCAGTACTTC	CASSSLPGNYEQYF	-	few	TRBV7-2	TRBJ2-7
TGCGCCAGCAGCCAAGAGGTCCGAGGGGCATATGGCTACACCTTC	CASSQEVRGAYGYTF	-	few	TRBV4-1	TRBJ1-2
TGTGCCAGCAATCCCGCAGGGGGAAGACTGTTTTTT	CASNPAGGRLFF	TRBD1	-	TRBV12-3/TRBV12-4	TRBJ1-4
TGTGCCAGCAGCAAAGTGAAGGACAGTGGGACTGAAGCTTTCTTT	CASSKVKDSGTEAFF	-	-	TRBV21-1	TRBJ1-1